These T cell receptor beta chains were read from a single sample in a study of blood T cell repertoires in COVID-19. The protocol was immunoSEQ multiplex PCR, while the TCRdb copy is restricted to in-frame clones and leaves out a portion. The sample yields about 64,000 clones, just over 85% seen once. Sample: peripheral blood. The receptors were gathered from a woman in her fifties or sixties with COVID-19, enrolled during active disease. Both conserved end residues are part of each CDR3. D genes are given only for firm matches. Only some rows state a clone size, as once, few, many or a class for expanded clones.

D	size	J	V	DNA	CDR3
.	.	TRBJ1-2	TRBV18	TGTGCCAGCTCACCAGTTTCCTCAGGGGCGAGCTATGGCTACACCTTC	CASSPVSSGASYGYTF
.	.	TRBJ2-3	TRBV11-3	TGTGCCAGCAGCGAGGACAGCCGCACAGATACGCAGTATTTT	CASSEDSRTDTQYF
TRBD1	.	TRBJ1-6	TRBV10-2	TGCGCCAGCAAAGGGACAGTTGATAATTCACCCCTCCACTTT	CASKGTVDNSPLHF
.	.	TRBJ2-3	TRBV11-3	TGTGCCAGCAGCGGCCCAGGACACCGGATTAACACAGATACGCAGTATTTT	CASSGPGHRINTDTQYF
TRBD2	.	TRBJ2-1	TRBV11-3	TGTGCCAGCAGCCTAGGGACTAGCGGGGAGCAGTTCTTC	CASSLGTSGEQFF
.	.	TRBJ2-6	TRBV11-1	TGTGCCAGCAGCTTAGCGAGGGTTGGGGCCAACGTCCTGACTTTC	CASSLARVGANVLTF
TRBD2	.	TRBJ2-1	TRBV27	TGTGCCAGCACCCCCGGGACTAGCGGGTATTACAATGAGCAGTTCTTC	CASTPGTSGYYNEQFF
TRBD1	once	TRBJ1-2	TRBV6-5	TGTGCCAGCAGTTACCCCCGAGGACAGGGGTATGGCTACACCTTC	CASSYPRGQGYGYTF
.	.	TRBJ2-7	TRBV14	TGTGCCAGCAGCCAAGAGAGGTTAGCATCCTACGAGCAGTACTTC	CASSQERLASYEQYF
.	.	TRBJ1-1	TRBV10-3	TGTGCCATCAGTGAGTCGAGAGGCCTGAACACTGAAGCTTTCTTT	CAISESRGLNTEAFF
TRBD1	.	TRBJ1-6	TRBV9	TGTGCCAGCAGCGCTCGACAGGGGTACTCACCCCTCCACTTT	CASSARQGYSPLHF
.	.	TRBJ2-7	TRBV27	TGTGCCAGCAGTATTAGCGGCCTCTCCTACGAGCAGTACTTC	CASSISGLSYEQYF
TRBD2	once	TRBJ2-1	TRBV5-3	TGTGCCAGAAGCTGCACTAGCGGGTTTAACAATGAGCAGTTCTTC	CARSCTSGFNNEQFF
TRBD1	.	TRBJ1-5	TRBV19	TGTGCCAGTAGTCTGAAGATCGGGACAGGGTGGGACCAGCCCCAGCATTTT	CASSLKIGTGWDQPQHF
.	.	TRBJ1-6	TRBV12-3/TRBV12-4	TGTGCCAGCAGTTTGGAGGGTCCCCTCCACTTT	CASSLEGPLHF
.	.	TRBJ2-2	TRBV5-8	TGTGCCAGCAGCCTCCCTCCCCCGGGGGAGCTGTTTTTT	CASSLPPPGELFF
TRBD1	.	TRBJ1-4	TRBV28	TGTGCCAGCAGTCGACAGGGGTCCCTAAGGGAAAAACTGTTTTTT	CASSRQGSLREKLFF
.	.	TRBJ2-5	TRBV5-8	TGTGCCAGCGACATCCTAACGGAGACCCAGTACTTC	CASDILTETQYF
.	.	TRBJ2-2	TRBV9	TGTGCCAGCAGCGTCGGGACTCCGTTGGGAACCGGGGAGCTGTTTTTT	CASSVGTPLGTGELFF
TRBD2	.	TRBJ2-7	TRBV2	TGTGCCAGCACGACTAGCGGGAGGGCGGGCGAGCAGTACTTC	CASTTSGRAGEQYF
.	.	TRBJ1-4	TRBV5-4	TGTGCCAGCAGCCCGGAGGCCCTGGGTGAAAAACTGTTTTTT	CASSPEALGEKLFF
.	.	TRBJ2-1	TRBV7-2	TGTGCCAGCAGCTTACTTTACAATGAGCAGTTCTTC	CASSLLYNEQFF
TRBD2	.	TRBJ2-5	TRBV18	TGTGCCAGCTCACCTGGACTAGCGGGGAAAGAGACCCAGTACTTC	CASSPGLAGKETQYF
.	.	TRBJ2-1	TRBV24-1	TGTGCCACCAGTGAATCCGGACAAGAAGAGTACAATGAGCAGTTCTTC	CATSESGQEEYNEQFF
.	.	TRBJ1-1	TRBV3-1/TRBV3-2	TGTGCCAGCAGCTCCCCCGGGGAAAACACTGAAGCTTTCTTT	CASSSPGENTEAFF
TRBD2	.	TRBJ2-5	TRBV2	TGTGCCAGCAGTATTCTTTCTAGCGGGACACAAGAGACCCAGTACTTC	CASSILSSGTQETQYF
.	.	TRBJ2-2	TRBV6-5	TGTGCCAGCAGTTACGGTCCAGTTCACACCGGGGAGCTGTTTTTT	CASSYGPVHTGELFF
TRBD1	.	TRBJ1-2	TRBV14	TGTGCCAGCAGCCAGCCCGGGACAGGGACGGTGAACACCTTC	CASSQPGTGTVNTF
TRBD1	.	TRBJ1-4	TRBV9	TGTGCCAGCAGCCTAACAGGGGGCGTTAATGAAAAACTGTTTTTT	CASSLTGGVNEKLFF
TRBD1	.	TRBJ1-2	TRBV12-3/TRBV12-4	TGTGCCAGCAGCCCGACAGGGCACTATGGCTACACCTTC	CASSPTGHYGYTF
.	.	TRBJ2-2	TRBV27	TGTGCCAGCAGTTTCTTCGGCGGGGAGCTGTTTTTT	CASSFFGGELFF
TRBD1	.	TRBJ1-1	TRBV19	TGTGCCAGCAATACGGGACAGACGAACACTGAAGCTTTCTTT	CASNTGQTNTEAFF
.	.	TRBJ1-3	TRBV18	TGTGCCAGCTCACCACCGTACGATACTAGTGGGAACACCATATATTTT	CASSPPYDTSGNTIYF
.	.	TRBJ1-6	TRBV7-2	TGTGCCAGCAGCTTTGACAGACGATCATCCTCACCCCTCCACTTT	CASSFDRRSSSPLHF
TRBD1	.	TRBJ1-2	TRBV9	TGTGCCAGCAGCCCCCTGGGACAGGCCTATGGCTACACCTTC	CASSPLGQAYGYTF
.	.	TRBJ2-5	TRBV5-1	TGCGCCAGCAGCTTTAATGGGGGCTACCAAGAGACCCAGTACTTC	CASSFNGGYQETQYF
TRBD1	.	TRBJ2-1	TRBV30	TGTGCCTGGCTTAACAGACGCAGGGGGAAAATCTATGAGCAGTTCTTC	CAWLNRRRGKIYEQFF
TRBD1	.	TRBJ2-6	TRBV19	TGTGCCAGTAGTAAAACCTTGGGACAGTCCCTTCTGGGGGCCAACGTCCTGACTTTC	CASSKTLGQSLLGANVLTF
.	.	TRBJ1-5	TRBV4-3	TGCGCCAGCAGCCAAGGCAGGGGCGGGCAGCCCCAGCATTTT	CASSQGRGGQPQHF
.	.	TRBJ2-6	TRBV28	TGTGCCAGCAGTTTGGGGCAGTACTCTGGGGCCAACGTCCTGACTTTC	CASSLGQYSGANVLTF
TRBD1	.	TRBJ2-1	TRBV5-1	TGCGCCAGCAGCCTGTCAGGGGGCAACGAGCAGTTCTTC	CASSLSGGNEQFF
.	.	TRBJ1-2	TRBV19	TGTGCCAGTCAGGCCAGGGGATACTATGGCTACACCTTC	CASQARGYYGYTF
.	.	TRBJ1-2	TRBV19	TGTGCCAGTAGTATAGATCGGGGAGACTATGGCTACACCTTC	CASSIDRGDYGYTF
.	few	TRBJ1-1	TRBV27	TGTGCCAGCAGTTTCAGGGGTATGAACACTGAAGCTTTCTTT	CASSFRGMNTEAFF
.	.	TRBJ2-1	TRBV9	TGTGCCAGCAGCGTAGGAGGTAGTTCCGATGAGCAGTTCTTC	CASSVGGSSDEQFF